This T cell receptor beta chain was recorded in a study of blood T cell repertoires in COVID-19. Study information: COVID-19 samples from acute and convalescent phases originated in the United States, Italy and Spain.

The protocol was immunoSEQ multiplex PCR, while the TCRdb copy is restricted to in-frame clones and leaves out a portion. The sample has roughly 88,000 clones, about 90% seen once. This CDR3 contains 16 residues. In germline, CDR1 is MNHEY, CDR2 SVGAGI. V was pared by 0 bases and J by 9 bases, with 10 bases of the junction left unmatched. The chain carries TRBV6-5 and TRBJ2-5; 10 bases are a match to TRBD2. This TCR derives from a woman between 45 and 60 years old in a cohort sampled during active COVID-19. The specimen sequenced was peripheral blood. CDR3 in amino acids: CASSYSIAGGQVAQYF. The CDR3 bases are TGTGCCAGCAGTTACTCAATAGCGGGGGGCCAGGTGGCCCAGTACTTC.